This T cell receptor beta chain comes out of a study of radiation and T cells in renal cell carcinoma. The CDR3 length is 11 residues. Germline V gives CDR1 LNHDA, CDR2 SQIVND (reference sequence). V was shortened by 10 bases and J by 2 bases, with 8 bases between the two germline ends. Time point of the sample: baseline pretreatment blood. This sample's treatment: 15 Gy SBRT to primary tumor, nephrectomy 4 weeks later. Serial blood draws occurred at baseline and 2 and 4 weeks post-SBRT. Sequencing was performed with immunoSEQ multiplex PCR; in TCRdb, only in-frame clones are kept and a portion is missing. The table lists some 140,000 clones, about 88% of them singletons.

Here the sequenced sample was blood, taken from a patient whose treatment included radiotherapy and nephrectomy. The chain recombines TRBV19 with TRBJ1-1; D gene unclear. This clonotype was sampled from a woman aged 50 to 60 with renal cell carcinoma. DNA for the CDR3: TGTGCCACAAGACATAACACTGAAGCTTTCTTT. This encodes CATRHNTEAFF.